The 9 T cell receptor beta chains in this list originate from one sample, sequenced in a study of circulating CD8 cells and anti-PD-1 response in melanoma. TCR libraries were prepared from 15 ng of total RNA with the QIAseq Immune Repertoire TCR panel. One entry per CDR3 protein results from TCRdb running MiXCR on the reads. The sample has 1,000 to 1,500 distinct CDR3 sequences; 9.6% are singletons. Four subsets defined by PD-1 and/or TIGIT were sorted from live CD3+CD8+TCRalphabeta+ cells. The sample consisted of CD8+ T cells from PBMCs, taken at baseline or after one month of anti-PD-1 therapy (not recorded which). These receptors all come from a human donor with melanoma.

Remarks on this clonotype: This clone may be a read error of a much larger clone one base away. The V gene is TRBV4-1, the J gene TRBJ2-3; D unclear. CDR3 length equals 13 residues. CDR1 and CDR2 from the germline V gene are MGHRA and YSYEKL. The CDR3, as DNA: TGCACCAGCAGCGCAGCTAGCACAGATACGCAGTATTTT. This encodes CTSSAASTDTQYF.

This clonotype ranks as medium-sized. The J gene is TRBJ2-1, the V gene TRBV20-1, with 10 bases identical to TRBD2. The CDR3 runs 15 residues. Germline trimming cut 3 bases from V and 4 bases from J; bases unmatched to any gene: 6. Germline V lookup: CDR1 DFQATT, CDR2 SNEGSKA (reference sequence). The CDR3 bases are TGCAGTGCTAGTCCGACTAGCGGGCCTTACAATGAGCAGTTCTTC. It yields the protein CSASPTSGPYNEQFF.

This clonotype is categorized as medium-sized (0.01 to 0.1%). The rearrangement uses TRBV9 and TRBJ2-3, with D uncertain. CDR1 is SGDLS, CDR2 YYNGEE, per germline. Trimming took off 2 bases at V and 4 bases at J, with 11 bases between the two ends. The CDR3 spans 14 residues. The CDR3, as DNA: TGTGCCAGCAGCGTCGAAGGCGGTCCAGATACGCAGTATTTT. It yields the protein CASSVEGGPDTQYF.

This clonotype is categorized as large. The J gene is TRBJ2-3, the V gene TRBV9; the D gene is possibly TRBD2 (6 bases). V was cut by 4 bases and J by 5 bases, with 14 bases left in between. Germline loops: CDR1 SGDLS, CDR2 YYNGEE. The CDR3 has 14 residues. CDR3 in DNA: TGTGCCAGCAGCCGGGACTCTATAGTAGATACGCAGTATTTT. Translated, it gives CASSRDSIVDTQYF.

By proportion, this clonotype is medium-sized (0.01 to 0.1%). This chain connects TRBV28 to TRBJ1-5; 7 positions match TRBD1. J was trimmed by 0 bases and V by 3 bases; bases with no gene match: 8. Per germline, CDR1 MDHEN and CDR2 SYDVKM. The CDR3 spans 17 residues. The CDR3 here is CASSFRDRLVSNQPQHF. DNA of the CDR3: TGTGCCAGCAGTTTCCGGGACAGATTAGTTAGCAATCAGCCCCAGCATTTT.

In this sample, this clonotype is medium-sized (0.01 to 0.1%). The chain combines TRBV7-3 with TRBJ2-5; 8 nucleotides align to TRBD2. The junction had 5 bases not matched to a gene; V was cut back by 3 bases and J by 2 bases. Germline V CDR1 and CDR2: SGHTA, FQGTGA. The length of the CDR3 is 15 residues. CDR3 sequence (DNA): TGTGCCAGCAGCTTGAGCGGGGGCCCACAAGAGACCCAGTACTTC. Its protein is CASSLSGGPQETQYF.

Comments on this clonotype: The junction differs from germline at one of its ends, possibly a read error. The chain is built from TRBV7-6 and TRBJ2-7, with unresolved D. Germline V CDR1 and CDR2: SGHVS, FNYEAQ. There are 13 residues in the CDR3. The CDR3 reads CASGLEEHYEQYF. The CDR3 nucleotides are TGTGCCAGCGGCTTAGAGGAACACTACGAGCAGTACTTC.

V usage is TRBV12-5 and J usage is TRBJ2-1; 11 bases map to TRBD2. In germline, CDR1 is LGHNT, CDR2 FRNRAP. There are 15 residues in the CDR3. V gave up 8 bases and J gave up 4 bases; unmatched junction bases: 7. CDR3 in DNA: TGTGCTAGTTCCTACTCTAGCGGGAGGTACAATGAGCAGTTCTTC. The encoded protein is CASSYSSGRYNEQFF. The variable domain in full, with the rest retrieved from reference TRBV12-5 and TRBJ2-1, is DARVTQTPRHKVTEMGQEVTMRCQPILGHNTVFWYRQTMMQGLELLAYFRNRAPLDDSGMPKDRFSAEMPDATLATLKIQPSEPRDSAVYFCASSYSSGRYNEQFFGPGTRLTVL.

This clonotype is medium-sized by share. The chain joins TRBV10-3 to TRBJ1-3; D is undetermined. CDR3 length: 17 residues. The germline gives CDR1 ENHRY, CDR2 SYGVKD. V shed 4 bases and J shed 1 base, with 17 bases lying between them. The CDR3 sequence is CAISAVGIDASGNTIYF. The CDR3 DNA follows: TGTGCCATCAGTGCGGTAGGGATTGACGCTTCTGGAAACACCATATATTTT.